The sample holds many counts of the clone carrying this T cell receptor beta chain. TCRdb analysed the 5' RACE reads with MiXCR anew, one entry per CDR3 protein. The data hold nearly 350,000 distinct CDR3 sequences, with around 13% observed a single time. The sample belongs to a study of T-cell memory formation after mild COVID-19. Specimen: PBMCs or a T cell subset sorted from them (not recorded which). The sequence was collected from a man younger than 35 who had mild COVID-19 (a few samples of this study predate the infection). Cell type and time point are not known.

DNA for the CDR3: TGTGCCTGGAGTACCTTACAGGGGGGAGGACCCGGGGAGCTGTTTTTT. Translation: CAWSTLQGGGPGELFF. This chain connects TRBV30 to TRBJ2-2, with 8 nucleotides matching TRBD1. Trimming at V came to 2 bases and at J to 6 bases, leaving 11 bases not matched to a gene. The V gene's germline CDR1 is GTSNPN and CDR2 SVGIG (reference sequence). This CDR3 region has 16 residues.